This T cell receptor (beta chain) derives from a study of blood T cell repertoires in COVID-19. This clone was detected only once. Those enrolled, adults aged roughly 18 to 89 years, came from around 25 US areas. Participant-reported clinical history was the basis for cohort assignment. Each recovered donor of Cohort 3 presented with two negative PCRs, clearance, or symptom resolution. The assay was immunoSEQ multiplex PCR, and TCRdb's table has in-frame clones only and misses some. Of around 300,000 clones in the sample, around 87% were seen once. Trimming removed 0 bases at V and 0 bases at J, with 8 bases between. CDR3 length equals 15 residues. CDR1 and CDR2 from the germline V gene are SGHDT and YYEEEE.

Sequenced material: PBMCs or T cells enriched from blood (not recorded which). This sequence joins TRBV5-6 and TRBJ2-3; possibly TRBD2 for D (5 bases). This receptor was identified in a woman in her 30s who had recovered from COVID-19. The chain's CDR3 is CASSLGWTSTDTQYF. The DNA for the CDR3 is TGTGCCAGCAGCTTGGGGTGGACTAGCACAGATACGCAGTATTTT. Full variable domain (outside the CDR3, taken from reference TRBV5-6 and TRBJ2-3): DAGVTQSPTHLIKTRGQQVTLRCSPKSGHDTVSWYQQALGQGPQFIFQYYEEEERQRGNFPDRFSGHQFPNYSSELNVNALLLGDSALYLCASSLGWTSTDTQYFGPGTRLTVL.